The present T cell receptor (beta chain) was sequenced within a study of human T cells and chemical hapten exposure. TCRdb reprocessed the RACE reads via MiXCR and lists one record per CDR3 protein. The sample comprises roughly 100,000 distinct CDR3 sequences, 30% to 35% of which are singletons, and roughly 2.7% rests with the top ten. Time point denoted: patch test 3, about 24 weeks after DPC sensitization. Treatment in this sample: therapeutic diphenylcyclopropenone sensitization with weekly scalp DPC. This sample comprised whole blood, obtained in connection with sensitization to the hapten diphenylcyclopropenone (DPC). The clonotype originates from a middle-aged man with alopecia areata. Some clones in this sample may be carry-over from other donors' samples.

This CDR3 reads CASSSQRGIQPQHF. As DNA, the CDR3 is TGTGCCAGCAGTTCACAGCGGGGGATTCAGCCCCAGCATTTT. The V and J genes are TRBV6-2 or TRBV6-3 and TRBJ1-5; TRBD1 might be the D (5 bases). From germline, CDR1 is MNHEY and CDR2 SVGEGT. The length of the CDR3 is 14 residues. The V end was cut by 4 bases, the J end by 6 bases, with 13 bases between.